This entry describes one TCR beta chain. These data are taken from a study of T cell changes during pregnancy in multiple sclerosis. This CDR3 is 16 amino acids long. The germline V gene has CDR1 MNHNY and CDR2 SVGAGI (reference sequence). V shed 4 bases, J shed 7 bases, and the junction held 6 bases outside the gene matches. Generated by immunoSEQ multiplex PCR, the TCRdb table keeps only in-frame clones and is missing some. The sample lists approximately 73,000 clones, around 90% occurring once. The specimen comprised CD4+ T cells from peripheral blood mononuclear cells, sampled before pregnancy. The receptor's source is a female donor with multiple sclerosis, enrolled in a pregnancy study. V is TRBV6-6 and J is TRBJ2-3; TRBD2 agrees at 15 bases. CDR3 loop: CASSLGLAGGINTQYF. The DNA for the CDR3 is TGTGCCAGCAGTTTGGGACTAGCGGGGGGCATAAATACGCAGTATTTT.